The rows below give T cell receptor beta chains drawn from one sample of a study of tumor-infiltrating lymphocytes in primary liver carcinoma. One entry per CDR3 protein, called by TCRdb with MiXCR from the multiplex PCR reads. The sample includes around 120,000 distinct CDR3 sequences, 50% to 65% of them seen just once. The sequencing input was liver tumor tissue from sampling region 1. The receptor source for this set is a woman aged 60-70 years with primary liver carcinoma and hepatitis B virus infection. The CDR3 runs from the conserved cysteine through the conserved F or W. D genes are given only for firm matches. Clone size is not always given. Where it is, it says once, few, many or a class for expanded clones.

NA | TRBJ2-7 | TRBV11-2 | TRBD1 | 17 | CASSLGLMGQRLDEQYF | TGTGCCAGCAGCTTAGGCCTCATGGGACAGAGGTTAGACGAGCAGTACTTC
NA | TRBJ2-1 | TRBV7-9 | TRBD2 | 17 | CACSLATTSGGYNEQFF | TGTGCCTGCAGCTTAGCGACGACTAGCGGAGGATACAATGAGCAGTTCTTC
many | TRBJ2-7 | TRBV6-6 | NA | 13 | CASSERLQFEQYF | TGTGCCAGCAGCGAGCGACTCCAGTTCGAGCAGTACTTC
many | TRBJ2-2 | TRBV5-5 | TRBD2 | 18 | CASSYGLAGYQNTGELFF | TGTGCCAGCAGCTATGGGCTAGCGGGATACCAGAACACCGGGGAGCTGTTTTTT
few | TRBJ2-5 | TRBV28 | NA | 13 | CASTSGAPGTQYF | TGTGCCAGCACCTCCGGCGCCCCGGGGACCCAGTACTTC
NA | TRBJ2-7 | TRBV28 | TRBD2 | 15 | CASSISLAGGYEQYF | TGTGCCAGCAGTATCTCACTAGCGGGAGGCTACGAGCAGTACTTC
NA | TRBJ2-6 | TRBV11-2 | NA | 15 | CASSLQGNGANVLTF | TGTGCCAGCAGTTTACAGGGCAATGGGGCCAACGTCCTGACTTTC
NA | TRBJ1-4 | TRBV30 | NA | 14 | CAWSQGTPNEKLFF | TGTGCCTGGAGCCAAGGGACTCCTAATGAAAAACTGTTTTTT
NA | TRBJ2-5 | TRBV7-9 | NA | 12 | CASRTLEETQYF | TGTGCCAGCAGGACCCTGGAAGAGACCCAGTACTTC
NA | TRBJ1-1 | TRBV20-1 | NA | 13 | CSAAGPMNTEAFF | TGCAGTGCAGCCGGACCGATGAACACTGAAGCTTTCTTT
NA | TRBJ2-1 | TRBV6-1 | NA | 13 | CGSSELRWNEQFF | TGTGGCAGCAGTGAATTGAGGTGGAACGAGCAGTTCTTC
few | TRBJ1-1 | TRBV30 | TRBD1 | 16 | CAWSEAGRGHRTEAFF | TGTGCCTGGAGTGAGGCGGGCAGGGGGCATCGTACTGAAGCTTTCTTT
NA | TRBJ1-2 | TRBV30 | TRBD1 | 17 | CAWSSQTGLSVNYGYTF | TGTGCCTGGAGTTCGCAGACAGGGCTCTCTGTTAACTATGGCTACACCTTC
NA | TRBJ2-5 | TRBV5-6 | NA | 13 | CASSLPGEETKYF | TGTGCCAGCAGCTTGCCAGGGGAAGAGACCAAGTACTTC
many | TRBJ2-5 | TRBV5-1 | TRBD2 | 17 | CASSLIPLAGGQETQYF | TGCGCCAGCAGCTTGATCCCTCTAGCGGGAGGGCAAGAGACCCAGTACTTC
many | TRBJ2-7 | TRBV6-6 | TRBD2 | 16 | CASSYSGLAGGYEQYF | TGTGCCAGCAGTTACTCGGGGCTAGCGGGAGGCTACGAGCAGTACTTC
few | TRBJ2-3 | TRBV5-1 | NA | 16 | CASSIDRGYPLDTQYF | TGCGCCAGCAGCATCGATCGGGGGTACCCGTTGGATACGCAGTATTTT